These 23 T cell receptor beta chains share one sample of origin, sequenced in a study of CXCR3-negative and CXCR3-positive naive CD8 T cells. UMI-labeled 5' RACE TRB cDNA libraries were prepared from the cells. TCRdb re-called the 5' RACE reads; every CDR3 protein appears as one record, without DNA. This table lists around 50,000 distinct CDR3 sequences. What was sequenced was naive CXCR3- CD8+ T cells from blood. This sample's subset: CD45RO-CCR7+CD27+CD95- naive CD8+ T cells lacking CXCR3 (TNR3-). The receptors were gathered from a human donor in good health. Some clones in this sample may be carry-over from other donors' samples.

The V call is TRBV6-1, the J call TRBJ1-2; TCRdb's assignment of TRBD1 cannot be checked, as there is no DNA. CDR1 and CDR2 from the germline V gene are MNHNS and SASEGT. This CDR3 has 14 residues. The CDR3: CASSEDRTGYGYTF.

V gene TRBV28 combines with J gene TRBJ2-7; TCRdb gives TRBD1 as the D gene, but with no DNA this cannot be confirmed. This CDR3 contains 14 residues. CDR1 MDHEN and CDR2 SYDVKM come from the germline V gene. The CDR3: CASTPWGENYEQYF.

The V call is TRBV20-1, the J call TRBJ2-1; lacking DNA, the TRBD1 call made by TCRdb goes unchecked. CDR1 DFQATT and CDR2 SNEGSKA come from the germline V gene (reference sequence). This CDR3 has 11 residues. CDR3 region: CSAGRGAEQFF.

The chain couples TRBV29-1 to TRBJ2-6; TCRdb returns TRBD2, unconfirmable since there is no DNA. The CDR3 is 18 residues long. In germline, CDR1 is SQVTM, CDR2 ANQGSEA. CDR3 protein: CSVEARGPQASGANVLTF.

The chain links TRBV25-1 to TRBJ2-1; TCRdb's D call, TRBD2, is unchecked because there is no DNA. The germline V gene encodes CDR1 MGHDK and CDR2 SYGVNS. The CDR3 extends over 15 amino acids. The CDR3 region is CASSEGLAEYNEQFF.

The rearrangement joins TRBV12-3 or TRBV12-4 to TRBJ1-1. The CDR3 sequence is 13 residues long. The CDR3 spells CASSFGGPIEAFF.

The chain uses TRBV5-5 and TRBJ1-4. Germline values: CDR1 SGHKS, CDR2 YYEKEE (reference sequence). The CDR3 is made up of 15 amino acids. This chain's CDR3 is CASSLILATNEKLFF.

This sequence joins TRBV20-1 and TRBJ2-7; TCRdb's assignment of TRBD1 cannot be checked, as there is no DNA. CDR1 and CDR2 (germline): DFQATT, SNEGSKA (reference sequence). The CDR3 loop spans 14 amino acids. CDR3 residues: CSVRTPRATYEQYF.

This rearrangement joins TRBV20-1 to TRBJ2-2. This CDR3 spans 12 amino acids. Germline V lookup: CDR1 DFQATT, CDR2 SNEGSKA (reference sequence). The CDR3 region is CSGFYYTGELFF.

This sequence joins TRBV28 and TRBJ2-2; TCRdb outputs TRBD2, but without DNA this stays unchecked. The CDR3 is 14 amino acids. Germline CDR1 reads MDHEN; CDR2 reads SYDVKM. This CDR3 is CASSLQNSRGELFF.

The V and J genes are TRBV27 and TRBJ1-1. Germline loops: CDR1 MNHEY, CDR2 SMNVEV (reference sequence). This CDR3 comprises 13 residues. The CDR3 sequence: CASSFRTNTEASF.

The rearrangement joins TRBV19 to TRBJ2-7; TCRdb reports TRBD1, a call that lacks DNA to check it against. CDR1 is LNHDA and CDR2 is SQIVND in the germline V gene (reference sequence). CDR3 size: 14 residues. CDR3 sequence: CASSPGTGPYEQYF.

The chain uses TRBV7-8 and TRBJ2-1; TCRdb reports TRBD1, a call that lacks DNA to check it against. This CDR3 has 15 residues. Germline CDR1 is SGHVS and CDR2 is FQNEAQ. CDR3: CASSPRTGESNEQFF.

The CDR3 loop is CSVLRTGDYEQYF. The chain joins TRBV29-1 to TRBJ2-7; the D call of TRBD1 rests on TCRdb alone, since no DNA is present to check it. The CDR3 has 13 amino acids. The germline gives CDR1 SQVTM, CDR2 ANQGSEA.

The chain uses TRBV5-4 and TRBJ2-4; no DNA is available, so the TRBD1 call from TCRdb remains unchecked. This CDR3 contains 16 residues. Germline V CDR1 and CDR2: SGHNT, YYREEE (reference sequence). The CDR3 loop is CASSFRGDLAKNIQYF.

The chain has TRBV15 and TRBJ2-2; the TCRdb call, TRBD2, lacks DNA for checking. This CDR3 is built from 17 residues. Per germline, CDR1 LNHNV and CDR2 YYDKDF (reference sequence). CDR3 residues: CATSSPQSGGTTGELFF.

The chain couples TRBV4-1 to TRBJ2-2; TCRdb gives TRBD1 as the D gene, but with no DNA this cannot be confirmed. The V gene's germline CDR1 is MGHRA and CDR2 YSYEKL. The CDR3 spans 15 residues. This chain's CDR3 is CASSQSTGGTGELFF.

This chain connects TRBV28 to TRBJ2-7. This CDR3 spans 12 amino acids. CDR1 is MDHEN, CDR2 SYDVKM, per germline. The CDR3 spells CASSFLGYEQYF.

This rearrangement joins TRBV20-1 to TRBJ2-3; TCRdb's D call, TRBD2, is unchecked because there is no DNA. Germline V gives CDR1 DFQATT, CDR2 SNEGSKA (reference sequence). This CDR3 is 13 amino acids long. The chain's CDR3 is CSAVSGARDTQYF.

The chain couples TRBV5-1 to TRBJ2-2; checking the TCRdb D call of TRBD2 is not possible without DNA. The CDR3 runs to 16 residues. CDR1 is SGHRS and CDR2 is YFSETQ in the germline V gene. The chain's CDR3 is CASSLDGTAGTGELFF.

The V gene is TRBV28, the J gene TRBJ2-3; TCRdb's D call of TRBD1 is untestable without DNA. This CDR3 region has 18 residues. Germline values: CDR1 MDHEN, CDR2 SYDVKM. CDR3: CASSPPVGGLFLTDTQYF.

The chain recombines TRBV19 with TRBJ2-7. The CDR3 consists of 14 residues. Germline V gives CDR1 LNHDA, CDR2 SQIVND (reference sequence). Here the CDR3 reads CASSDPGSSYEQYF.

The chain combines TRBV29-1 with TRBJ2-7. Germline-derived CDR1 and CDR2 are SQVTM and ANQGSEA. The CDR3 covers 13 residues. CDR3 loop: CSVERQLPYEQYF.